Included here is one T cell receptor (beta chain) sequence, with context. Its antigen is unidentified. Some clones are missing from TCRdb's copy, which holds only in-frame ones; the method was immunoSEQ multiplex PCR. This table has about 26,000 clones, about 90% appearing once. The data originate from a study of tissue T cells after allogeneic stem cell transplantation. Study findings and constraints: Motif-based clustering found tissue-specific repertoire signatures shared across patients, though few clones were shared. Only a limited share of tissue TCRs appeared in blood or spleen.

Trimming shortened V by 0 bases and J by 0 bases, and 7 bases separated the two germline ends. In germline, CDR1 is SGHRS, CDR2 YFSETQ. The length of the CDR3 is 16 residues. The source is an older male donor who later had graft-versus-host disease after an allogeneic stem cell transplant. Sequenced material: blood, taken before transplantation. The genes are TRBV5-1 and TRBJ2-6; D may be TRBD2 (6 bases). This chain's CDR3 is CASSLGRGSGANVLTF. The CDR3 DNA is TGCGCCAGCAGCTTGGGGCGGGGCTCTGGGGCCAACGTCCTGACTTTC.